This paragraph reports one TCR beta chain. The data originate from a study of CD8 T cells in Susac syndrome. The multiple sclerosis controls were treatment-naive patients, and their relapsing-remitting disease was stable or active. Reverse transcription of about 0.5 to 1 ug RNA was carried out with random hexamers. Multiplex PCR with immunoSEQ amplified the TCR beta CDR3 across 54 Vbeta and 13 Jbeta. Each CDR3 protein is one row after TCRdb ran MiXCR on the immunoSEQ multiplex PCR reads. This sample has more than 100,000 distinct CDR3 sequences, with roughly 80% found just once. CDR1 is SEHNR, CDR2 FQNEAQ, per germline (reference sequence). V lost 2 bases to trimming and J lost 4 bases, with 5 bases between them. The CDR3 sequence is 12 residues long.

V is TRBV7-9 and J is TRBJ1-2; D possibly corresponds to TRBD1 (5 bases). Sequenced material: CD8+ T cells from PBMCs. This receptor was taken from a human donor with multiple sclerosis. For the CDR3, the DNA is TGTGCCAGCAGCTTAAGGGGCTATGGCTACACCTTC. Encoded protein: CASSLRGYGYTF.